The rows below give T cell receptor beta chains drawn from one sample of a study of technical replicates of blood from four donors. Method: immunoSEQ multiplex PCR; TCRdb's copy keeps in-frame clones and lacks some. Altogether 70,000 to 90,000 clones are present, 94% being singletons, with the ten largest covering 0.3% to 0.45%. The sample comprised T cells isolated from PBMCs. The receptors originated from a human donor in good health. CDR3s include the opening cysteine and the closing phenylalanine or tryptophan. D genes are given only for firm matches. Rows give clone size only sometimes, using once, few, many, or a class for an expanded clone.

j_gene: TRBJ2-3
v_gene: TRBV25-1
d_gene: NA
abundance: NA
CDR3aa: CASKKRTDTDTQYF
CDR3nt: TGTGCCAGCAAAAAGAGGACAGACACAGATACGCAGTATTTT

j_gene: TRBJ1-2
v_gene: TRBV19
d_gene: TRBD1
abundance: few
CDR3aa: CASTTTGGQGYTF
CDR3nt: TGTGCCAGTACCACTACAGGGGGCCAGGGCTACACCTTC

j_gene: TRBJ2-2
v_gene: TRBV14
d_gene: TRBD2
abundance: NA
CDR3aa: CASSQDRWGLAFTGELFF
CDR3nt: TGTGCCAGCAGCCAAGATCGTTGGGGACTAGCGTTCACCGGGGAGCTGTTTTTT

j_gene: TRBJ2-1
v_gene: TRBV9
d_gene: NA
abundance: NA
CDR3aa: CASSVASVPTGEQFF
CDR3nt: TGTGCCAGCAGCGTTGCTAGCGTACCTACGGGTGAGCAGTTCTTC

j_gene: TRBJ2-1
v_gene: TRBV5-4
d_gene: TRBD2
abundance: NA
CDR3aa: CASSLGREEFF
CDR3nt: TGTGCCAGCAGCTTGGGGCGGGAGGAGTTCTTC

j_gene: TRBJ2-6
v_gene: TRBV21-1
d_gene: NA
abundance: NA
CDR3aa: CASSKGWGQGASFSGANVLTF
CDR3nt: NA

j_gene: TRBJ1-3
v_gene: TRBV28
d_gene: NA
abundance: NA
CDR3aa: CASSTPDTSSGNTIYF
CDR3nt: TGTGCCAGCAGTACCCCAGACACGAGCTCTGGAAACACCATATATTTT

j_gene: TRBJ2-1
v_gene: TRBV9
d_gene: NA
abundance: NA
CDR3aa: CASSLDLAFNEQFF
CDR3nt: TGTGCCAGCAGCCTAGACCTAGCGTTCAATGAGCAGTTCTTC

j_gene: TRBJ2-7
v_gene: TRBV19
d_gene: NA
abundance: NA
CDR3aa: CASSRRGGALAYEQYF
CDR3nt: TGTGCCAGTAGTCGCCGGGGAGGTGCGCTAGCCTACGAGCAGTACTTC

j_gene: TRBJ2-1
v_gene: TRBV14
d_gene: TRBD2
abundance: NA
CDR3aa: CASSHRGGDYNEQFF
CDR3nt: TGTGCCAGCAGCCATCGCGGGGGAGACTACAATGAGCAGTTCTTC

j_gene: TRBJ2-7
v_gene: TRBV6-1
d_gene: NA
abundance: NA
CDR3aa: CASSAAHYEQYF
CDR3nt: TGTGCCAGTTCAGCGGCGCATTACGAGCAGTACTTC

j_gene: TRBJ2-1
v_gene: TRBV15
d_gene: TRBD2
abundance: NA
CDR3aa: CATSRDRDGPSGSLPYNEQFF
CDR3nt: TGTGCCACCAGCAGAGACCGGGATGGGCCTAGCGGGAGCCTCCCTTACAATGAGCAGTTCTTC

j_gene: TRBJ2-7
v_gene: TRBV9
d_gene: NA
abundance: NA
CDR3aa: CASSGEPIREQYF
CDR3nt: TGTGCCAGCAGCGGGGAGCCAATACGCGAGCAGTACTTC

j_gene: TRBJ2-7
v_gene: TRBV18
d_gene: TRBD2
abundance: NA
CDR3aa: CASSPRGERESSYEQYF
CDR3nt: TGTGCCAGCTCACCCCGAGGGGAGCGGGAGAGCTCCTACGAGCAGTACTTC

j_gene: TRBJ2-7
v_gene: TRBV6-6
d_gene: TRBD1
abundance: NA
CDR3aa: CASREQGRKNEQYF
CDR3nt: TGTGCCAGCAGGGAACAGGGGAGAAAGAACGAGCAGTACTTC

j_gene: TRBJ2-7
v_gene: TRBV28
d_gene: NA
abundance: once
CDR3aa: CASSSPGTHLFYEQYF
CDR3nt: TGTGCCAGCAGTTCTCCCGGGACTCATCTTTTCTACGAGCAGTACTTC

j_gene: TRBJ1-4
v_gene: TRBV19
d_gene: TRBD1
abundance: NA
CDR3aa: CASSLGGTANNEKLFF
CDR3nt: TGTGCCAGTAGTTTGGGCGGGACAGCAAATAATGAAAAACTGTTTTTT

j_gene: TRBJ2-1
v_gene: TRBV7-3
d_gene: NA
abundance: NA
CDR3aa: CASSTQGGDEQFF
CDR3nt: TGTGCCAGCAGTACCCAAGGAGGCGATGAGCAGTTCTTC

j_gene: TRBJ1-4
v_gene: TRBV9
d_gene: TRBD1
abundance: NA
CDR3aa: CASSNRQGTNEKLFF
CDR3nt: TGTGCCAGCAGCAACAGACAGGGTACTAATGAAAAACTGTTTTTT

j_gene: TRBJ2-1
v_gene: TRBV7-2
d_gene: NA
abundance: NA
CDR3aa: CASSLITLYQQFF
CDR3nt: TGTGCCAGCAGCTTAATTACCCTATATCAGCAGTTCTTC

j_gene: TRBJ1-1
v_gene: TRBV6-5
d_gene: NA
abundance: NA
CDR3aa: CASSYSPGNTEAFF
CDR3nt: TGTGCCAGCAGTTACTCGCCCGGGAACACTGAAGCTTTCTTT

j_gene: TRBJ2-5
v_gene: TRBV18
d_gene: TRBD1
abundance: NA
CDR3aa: CASSPRDRVRETQYF
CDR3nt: TGTGCCAGCTCACCACGGGACAGGGTCCGGGAGACCCAGTACTTC

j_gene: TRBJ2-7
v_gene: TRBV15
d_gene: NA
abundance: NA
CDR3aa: CATSFEDRRYEQYF
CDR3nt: TGTGCCACCAGCTTCGAGGACAGACGCTACGAGCAGTACTTC

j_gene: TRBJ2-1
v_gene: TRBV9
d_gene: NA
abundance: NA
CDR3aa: CASSARSSGPYNEQFF
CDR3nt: TGTGCCAGCAGCGCGAGATCCAGCGGGCCTTACAATGAGCAGTTCTTC

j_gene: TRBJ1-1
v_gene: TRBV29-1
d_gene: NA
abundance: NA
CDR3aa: CSVVRSASMNTEAFF
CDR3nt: TGCAGCGTTGTTAGGAGCGCTTCAATGAACACTGAAGCTTTCTTT

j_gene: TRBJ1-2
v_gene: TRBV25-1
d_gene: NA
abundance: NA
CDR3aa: CASSVGRGYGYTF
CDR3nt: TGTGCCAGCAGTGTAGGAAGAGGGTATGGCTACACCTTC

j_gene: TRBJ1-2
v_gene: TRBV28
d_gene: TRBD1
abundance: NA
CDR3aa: CATEDVGQIYGYTF
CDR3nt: TGTGCCACCGAAGACGTGGGACAGATCTATGGCTACACCTTC

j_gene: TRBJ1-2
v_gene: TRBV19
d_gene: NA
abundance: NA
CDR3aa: CASSLDTYGYTF
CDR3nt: TGTGCCAGTAGTCTTGACACCTATGGCTACACCTTC

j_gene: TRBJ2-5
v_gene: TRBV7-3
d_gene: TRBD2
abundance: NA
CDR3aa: CASSPGLAGVETQYF
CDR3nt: TGTGCCAGCAGCCCGGGACTAGCGGGAGTGGAGACCCAGTACTTC

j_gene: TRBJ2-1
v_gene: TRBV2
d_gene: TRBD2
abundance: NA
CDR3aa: CASRRTGLAEVNEQFF
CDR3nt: TGTGCCAGCAGAAGGACGGGACTAGCGGAAGTCAATGAGCAGTTCTTC

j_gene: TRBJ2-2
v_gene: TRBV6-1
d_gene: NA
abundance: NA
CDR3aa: CASSEAAGRPGELFF
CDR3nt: TGTGCCAGCAGTGAAGCTGCGGGAAGACCCGGGGAGCTGTTTTTT

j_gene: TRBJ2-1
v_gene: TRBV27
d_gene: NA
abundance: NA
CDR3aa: CASSWTYNNEQFF
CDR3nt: TGTGCCAGCAGTTGGACATATAACAATGAGCAGTTCTTC

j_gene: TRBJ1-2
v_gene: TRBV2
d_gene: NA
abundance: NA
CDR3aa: CATQRGTGVPGYTF
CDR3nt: NA

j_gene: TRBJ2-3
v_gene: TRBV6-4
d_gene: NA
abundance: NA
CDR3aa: CASSDEYTDTQYF
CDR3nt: TGTGCCAGCAGTGACGAGTACACAGATACGCAGTATTTT

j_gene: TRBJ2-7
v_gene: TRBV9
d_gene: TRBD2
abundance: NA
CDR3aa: CASSSSGRTTFYEQYF
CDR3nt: TGTGCCAGCAGCTCTAGCGGGAGGACTACTTTCTACGAGCAGTACTTC

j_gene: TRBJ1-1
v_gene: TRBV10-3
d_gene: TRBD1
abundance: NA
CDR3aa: CAIRGDREYTEAFF
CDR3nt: TGTGCCATCAGGGGGGACAGGGAGTACACTGAAGCTTTCTTT